One and the same sample provided the 8 T cell receptor beta chains below, sequenced in a study of T cells after somatic rescue of genetic block. Produced via immunoSEQ multiplex PCR; TCRdb's table is partial and in-frame only. This sample has 88,000 or so clones, with 85% to 90% found just once. The sample was peripheral blood mononuclear cells (PBMCs). These receptors came from a woman in her late teens or twenties.

The DNA of the CDR3 is TGCGCCAGCAGCTTGGAGGGAGCGGCGGACACTGAAGCTTTCTTT. This encodes CASSLEGAADTEAFF. The chain employs TRBV5-1 and TRBJ1-1; unclear D gene. The CDR3 loop spans 15 amino acids. CDR1 and CDR2 from the germline V gene are SGHRS and YFSETQ. V dropped 0 bases and J dropped 3 bases, with 12 bases sitting between them.

The V call is TRBV5-1, the J call TRBJ1-1; maybe TRBD1 (6 bases). V lost 5 bases and J 2 bases, leaving 13 bases between the germline ends. This CDR3 spans 14 amino acids. Germline loops: CDR1 SGHRS, CDR2 YFSETQ. The CDR3 sequence is CASRGGGSNTEAFF. Here the CDR3 DNA reads TGCGCCAGCAGAGGAGGGGGAAGCAACACTGAAGCTTTCTTT.

The CDR3 DNA is TGTGCCAGCACTGTATCGTCGGGACAGGGTAACGGGGAGCTGTTTTTT. Translated: CASTVSSGQGNGELFF. This rearrangement joins TRBV7-9 to TRBJ2-2; TRBD1 agrees at 9 bases. CDR1 and CDR2 (germline): SEHNR, FQNEAQ (reference sequence). Trimming removed 7 bases from V and 7 bases from J; junction bases left unmatched: 13. The CDR3 spans 16 residues.

The V gene is TRBV9, the J gene TRBJ1-5; D remains unclear. The CDR3 has 14 residues. V gave up 3 bases and J gave up 4 bases, with 11 bases separating them. Germline values: CDR1 SGDLS, CDR2 YYNGEE. The CDR3 protein is CASSASFGNQPQHF. The CDR3 DNA is TGTGCCAGCAGCGCGTCCTTTGGTAATCAGCCCCAGCATTTT.

This sequence joins TRBV28 and TRBJ2-7; 9 nucleotides align to TRBD1. The V and J ends lost 3 bases and 3 bases, in that order; junction bases with no gene match: 3. The length of the CDR3 is 14 residues. The germline V gene encodes CDR1 MDHEN and CDR2 SYDVKM. The CDR3 region is CASSFGDRDYEQYF. CDR3 nucleotides: TGTGCCAGCAGTTTTGGGGACAGGGACTACGAGCAGTACTTC.

This clone was recorded once. The chain joins TRBV6-5 to TRBJ1-1, with a possible D match to TRBD1 (5 bases). V was cut by 1 base and J by 1 base, with 7 bases left in between. The CDR3 is made up of 14 amino acids. Germline CDR1 reads MNHEY; CDR2 reads SVGAGI. The CDR3: CASSYWGENTEAFF. The CDR3 DNA is TGTGCCAGCAGTTACTGGGGGGAGAACACTGAAGCTTTCTTT.

This chain connects TRBV28 to TRBJ2-2; D is ambiguous. Trimming cost V 5 bases and J 4 bases, with 17 bases left between them. From germline, CDR1 is MDHEN and CDR2 SYDVKM. CDR3 length equals 16 residues. The CDR3 loop reads CASSPRYRSLTGELFF. Here the CDR3 DNA reads TGTGCCAGCAGTCCAAGGTACCGGTCCCTCACCGGGGAGCTGTTTTTT. Full variable domain (missing parts from reference TRBV28 and TRBJ2-2): DVKVTQSSRYLVKRTGEKVFLECVQDMDHENMFWYRQDPGLGLRLIYFSYDVKMKEKGDIPEGYSVSREKKERFSLILESASTNQTSMYLCASSPRYRSLTGELFFGEGSRLTVL.

The chain uses TRBV6-5 and TRBJ1-2; no reliable D call. The CDR3 is 16 amino acids. The V and J ends lost 0 bases and 4 bases respectively, with 15 bases between them. Germline CDR1 reads MNHEY; CDR2 reads SVGAGI. CDR3: CASSYSLQPNSYGYTF. The CDR3 DNA reads as TGTGCCAGCAGTTACTCCCTGCAGCCGAACTCCTATGGCTACACCTTC.